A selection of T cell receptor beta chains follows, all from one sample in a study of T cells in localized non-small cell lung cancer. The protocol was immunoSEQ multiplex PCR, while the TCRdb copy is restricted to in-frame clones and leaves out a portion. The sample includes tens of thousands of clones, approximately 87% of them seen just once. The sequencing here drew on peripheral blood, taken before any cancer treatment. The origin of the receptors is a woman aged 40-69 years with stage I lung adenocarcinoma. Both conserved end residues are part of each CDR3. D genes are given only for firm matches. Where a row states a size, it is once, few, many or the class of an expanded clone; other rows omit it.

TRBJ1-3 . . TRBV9 CASSVDSGVGNTIYF TGTGCCAGCAGCGTAGACTCAGGGGTTGGAAACACCATATATTTT
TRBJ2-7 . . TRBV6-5 CASMSVGGSYEQYF TGTGCCAGCATGTCGGTCGGAGGGAGCTACGAGCAGTACTTC
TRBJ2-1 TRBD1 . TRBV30 CAWGTFEGASEFF TGTGCCTGGGGGACCTTTGAGGGGGCATCGGAGTTCTTC
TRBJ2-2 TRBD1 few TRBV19 CATRTGAVNTGELFF TGTGCCACCCGAACAGGGGCAGTGAACACCGGGGAGCTGTTTTTT
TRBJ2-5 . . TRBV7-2 CASSLAGGQETQYF TGTGCCAGCAGCTTAGCAGGGGGCCAAGAGACCCAGTACTTC
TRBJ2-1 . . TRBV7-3 CASSLSLVLAGITIVDEQFF TGTGCCAGCAGCTTATCCCTCGTTTTAGCCGGGATAACGATTGTCGATGAGCAGTTCTTC
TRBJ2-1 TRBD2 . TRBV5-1 CASSTGLAGGNSSYNEQFF TGCGCCAGCAGTACGGGACTAGCGGGGGGAAACAGCTCCTACAATGAGCAGTTCTTC
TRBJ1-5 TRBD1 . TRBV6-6 CASSYIGTGGNQHF TGTGCCAGCAGTTACATCGGGACAGGCGGTAACCAGCATTTT
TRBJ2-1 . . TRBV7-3 CASSQDGYNEQFF TGTGCCAGCAGCCAGGACGGGTACAATGAGCAGTTCTTC
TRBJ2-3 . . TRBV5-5 CASSLEGGIGTDTQYF TGTGCCAGCAGCTTGGAGGGGGGAATCGGGACAGATACGCAGTATTTT
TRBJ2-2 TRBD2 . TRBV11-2 CASSLRLAGGPMNTGELFF TGTGCCAGCAGCTTGCGACTAGCGGGGGGCCCAATGAACACCGGGGAGCTGTTTTTT
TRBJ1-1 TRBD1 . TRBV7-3 CASSLDRVRGNTEAFF TGTGCCAGCAGCTTGGACAGGGTGCGGGGAAACACTGAAGCTTTCTTT
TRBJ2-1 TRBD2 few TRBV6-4 CASSTSGGAYNEQFF TGTGCCAGCAGTACTAGCGGGGGGGCCTACAATGAGCAGTTCTTC
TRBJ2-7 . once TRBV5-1 CASDDADGVEQYF TGCGCCAGCGATGACGCGGACGGGGTCGAGCAGTACTTC
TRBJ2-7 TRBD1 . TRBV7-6 CASSLGNTGGLEQYF TGTGCCAGCAGCTTAGGTAACACAGGGGGCCTCGAGCAGTACTTC
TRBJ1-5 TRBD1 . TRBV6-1 CASSAGTENQPQHF TGTGCCAGCAGTGCCGGGACAGAAAATCAGCCCCAGCATTTT
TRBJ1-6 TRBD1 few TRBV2 CASRVGTDYNSPLHF TGTGCCAGCAGGGTTGGGACAGATTATAATTCACCCCTCCACTTT
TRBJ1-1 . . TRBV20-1 CSALPAIEAFF TGCAGTGCTCTCCCCGCGATAGAAGCTTTCTTT
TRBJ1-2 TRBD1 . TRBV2 CASSANTGDGRGYTF TGTGCCAGCAGTGCCAACACAGGGGATGGACGCGGCTACACCTTC
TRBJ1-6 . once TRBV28 CASSSIGRYNSPLHF TGTGCCAGCAGTTCTATCGGACGGTATAATTCACCCCTCCACTTT
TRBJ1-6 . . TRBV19 CASSILRRQTHNSPLHF TGTGCCAGTAGCATACTACGTCGACAGACTCATAATTCACCCCTCCACTTT
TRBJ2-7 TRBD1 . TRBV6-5 CASTSPTGREQYF TGTGCCAGCACTTCACCGACAGGGCGCGAGCAGTACTTC
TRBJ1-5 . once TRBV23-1 CASSPQVVRNQPQHF TGCGCCAGCAGTCCCCAAGTCGTAAGAAATCAGCCCCAGCATTTT
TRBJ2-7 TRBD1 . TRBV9 CASSVAGQGAPYEQYF TGTGCCAGCAGCGTAGCTGGACAGGGGGCGCCCTACGAGCAGTACTTC
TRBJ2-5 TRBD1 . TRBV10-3 CAISESGSGQGQETQYF TGTGCCATCAGTGAGTCCGGGAGCGGACAGGGACAAGAGACCCAGTACTTC
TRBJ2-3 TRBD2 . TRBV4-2 CASSPSGESTDTQYF TGTGCCAGCAGCCCGAGCGGGGAAAGCACAGATACGCAGTATTTT
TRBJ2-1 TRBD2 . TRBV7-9 CASSPPGLAGSYNEQFF TGTGCCAGCAGCCCGCCGGGACTAGCGGGATCCTACAATGAGCAGTTCTTC
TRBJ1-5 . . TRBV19 CASRGGGLHSNQPQHF TGTGCCAGTCGGGGAGGGGGGCTTCATAGCAATCAGCCCCAGCATTTT
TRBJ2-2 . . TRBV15 CATSSRRGYTGELFF TGTGCCACCAGCAGCCGTCGTGGGTACACCGGGGAGCTGTTTTTT
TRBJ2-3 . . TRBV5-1 CASSLMGNLGTDTQYF TGCGCCAGCAGCTTGATGGGGAATCTTGGCACAGATACGCAGTATTTT
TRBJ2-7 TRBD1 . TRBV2 CASLPGTGGGYEQYF TGTGCCAGCCTCCCCGGGACAGGGGGCGGTTACGAGCAGTACTTC
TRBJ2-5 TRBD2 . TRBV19 CASSIDLAGNQETQYF TGTGCCAGTAGTATAGATCTAGCGGGCAATCAAGAGACCCAGTACTTC
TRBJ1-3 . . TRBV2 CATTIWPFNSGNTIYF TGTGCCACCACCATTTGGCCTTTTAACTCTGGAAACACCATATATTTT
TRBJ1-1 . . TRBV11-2 CASSLGANTEAFF TGTGCCAGCAGCTTAGGCGCGAACACTGAAGCTTTCTTT
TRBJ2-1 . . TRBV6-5 CASSYSWRGRVAEQFF TGTGCCAGCAGTTACTCGTGGAGGGGTCGGGTTGCTGAGCAGTTCTTC
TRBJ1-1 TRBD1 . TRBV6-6 CASSYDRQGYTEAFF TGTGCCAGCAGTTATGATAGACAGGGATACACTGAAGCTTTCTTT
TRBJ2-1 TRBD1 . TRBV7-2 CASSPIGGKGALSYNEQFF TGTGCCAGCAGCCCTATAGGGGGTAAGGGGGCCCTCTCCTACAATGAGCAGTTCTTC
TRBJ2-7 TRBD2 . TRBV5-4 CASSPRSGTSGYYEQYF TGTGCCAGCAGCCCACGGAGTGGGACTAGCGGGTACTACGAGCAGTACTTC
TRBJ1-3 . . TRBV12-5 CASAQESTGNTIYF TGTGCTAGTGCCCAGGAGTCAACTGGAAACACCATATATTTT
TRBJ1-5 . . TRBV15 CATSRDGQVGQPQHF TGTGCCACCAGCAGAGATGGTCAGGTTGGACAGCCCCAGCATTTT
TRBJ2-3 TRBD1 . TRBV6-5 CASSYSGTGSDTQYF TGTGCCAGCAGTTACTCAGGGACAGGGTCAGATACGCAGTATTTT
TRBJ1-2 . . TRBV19 CASSIRRQDPYGYTF TGTGCCAGTAGTATCCGCCGTCAGGACCCCTATGGCTACACCTTC
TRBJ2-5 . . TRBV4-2 CASSQVTGGPPRQYF TGTGCCAGCAGCCAAGTAACCGGGGGGCCCCCTCGTCAGTACTTC
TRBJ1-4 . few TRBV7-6 CASSLGLGDEKLFF TGTGCCAGCAGCTTAGGATTAGGTGATGAAAAACTGTTTTTT
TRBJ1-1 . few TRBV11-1 CASSLAWGVGTEAFF TGTGCCAGCAGCTTAGCGTGGGGGGTAGGGACTGAAGCTTTCTTT
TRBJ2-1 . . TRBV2 CASKVSGFDEQFF TGTGCCAGCAAGGTTTCCGGTTTCGATGAGCAGTTCTTC
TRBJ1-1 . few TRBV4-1 CASSQDPGVPNTEAFF TGCGCCAGCAGCCAAGATCCCGGGGTGCCGAACACTGAAGCTTTCTTT
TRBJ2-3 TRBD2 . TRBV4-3 CASSQVTLAGGPSTDTQYF TGCGCCAGCAGCCAAGTGACACTAGCGGGGGGTCCTAGCACAGATACGCAGTATTTT
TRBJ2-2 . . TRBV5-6 CASSSAGQRNTGELFF TGTGCCAGCAGTTCCGCCGGACAGAGGAACACCGGGGAGCTGTTTTTT
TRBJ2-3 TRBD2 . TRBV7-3 CASSLLAGSDTQYF TGTGCCAGCAGCTTACTAGCGGGGTCGGATACGCAGTATTTT
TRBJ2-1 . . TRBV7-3 CASSLGGGQRLGNEQFF TGTGCCAGCAGCTTGGGCGGAGGACAAAGATTGGGGAATGAGCAGTTCTTC
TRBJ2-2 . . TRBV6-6 CATTHSARGSTGELFF TGTGCCACCACACATAGTGCTAGAGGGAGCACCGGGGAGCTGTTTTTT
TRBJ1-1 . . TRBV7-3 CASSLTRSRDTFF TGTGCCAGCAGCTTAACCCGGTCCAGGGATACTTTCTTT
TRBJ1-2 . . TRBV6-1 CASSEIPQGNYGYTF TGTGCCAGCAGTGAAATTCCCCAGGGGAACTATGGCTACACCTTC
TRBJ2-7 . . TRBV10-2 CASSNTGFYEQYF TGCGCCAGCAGTAATACAGGGTTCTACGAGCAGTACTTC
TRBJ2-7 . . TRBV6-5 CASSYYGRRSYEQYF TGTGCCAGCAGTTACTACGGCAGACGGAGCTACGAGCAGTACTTC
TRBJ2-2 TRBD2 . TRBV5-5 CASSFEPGLPPTGELFF TGTGCCAGCAGCTTTGAGCCGGGACTACCGCCCACCGGGGAGCTGTTTTTT
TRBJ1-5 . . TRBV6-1 CATRTDLNQPQHF TGTGCCACCAGGACGGACCTCAATCAGCCCCAGCATTTT
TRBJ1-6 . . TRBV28 CASSLLWDIFYNSPLHF TGTGCCAGCAGTTTATTATGGGACATCTTTTATAATTCACCCCTCCACTTT
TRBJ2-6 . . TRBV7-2 CASSLTGTSSGANVLTF TGTGCCAGCAGCTTGACCGGGACCTCATCTGGGGCCAACGTCCTGACTTTC